The clone carrying this TCR beta chain was seen just once. The sample belongs to a study of OX40 agonist ivuxolimab in advanced cancers. The overall study: Patients enrolled in dose escalation were diagnosed with hepatocellular carcinoma, melanoma, renal cell or head and neck cancer.

Peripheral blood came from all dose cohorts at three timepoints. TCRdb's table, derived via immunoSEQ multiplex PCR, lists solely in-frame clones and lacks some. The sample records about 50,000 clones, around nine tenths being singletons. V dropped 6 bases and J dropped 7; count of bases not matched to a gene: 6. This CDR3 has 14 amino acids. Germline assignment: CDR1 LNHDA and CDR2 SQIVND (reference sequence). The V and J genes are TRBV19 and TRBJ2-1; 10 nucleotides match TRBD2. The starting material was CD4+ or CD8+ T cells sorted from blood, obtained in a trial of the OX40 agonist ivuxolimab. The TCR comes from an adult with an advanced solid tumor such as melanoma, head and neck, liver or kidney cancer. CDR3 sequence: CASRAGGPVNEQFF. In DNA form, the CDR3 reads TGTGCCAGTAGAGCGGGAGGGCCGGTAAATGAGCAGTTCTTC.